This TCR beta chain emerged from a study of monozygotic twins with inflammatory bowel disease. General study results and limits: Researchers report that IBD patients shared fewer clonotypes with others than healthy twins, especially amid disease activity.

Using the 5' RACE reads, TCRdb records one entry per CDR3 protein without DNA. The sample table includes 300,000 to 450,000 distinct CDR3 sequences. CDR1 is LNHDA and CDR2 is SQIVND in the germline V gene (reference sequence). This CDR3 contains 13 residues. Concerning this clonotype: Its matching antigen is unknown.

The receptor comes from a human donor with ulcerative colitis or Crohn's disease, or a healthy co-twin of an affected twin (not recorded which). The sequenced sample was blood. This chain connects TRBV19 to TRBJ1-1. The chain's CDR3 is CASSINPDRPPLF.